This T cell receptor (beta chain) was sequenced in a study of blood T cells in healthy people across ages. Germline values: CDR1 DFQATT, CDR2 SNEGSKA (reference sequence). CDR3 length: 14 amino acids. Combining a sample-barcoded 5' primer with a J-beta primer mix, a second PCR ran for roughly 7 to 12 cycles. TCRdb re-analysed the 5' RACE reads in MiXCR, keeping a single row per CDR3 protein. The sample lists hundreds of thousands of distinct CDR3 sequences, 40% to 50% occurring once. The rearrangement joins TRBV20-1 to TRBJ2-3; D gene uncertain. The sequencing input was blood. The receptor's source is a man older than 75 in good health. CDR3 amino acids: CSLFGRLGVRTQYF. CDR3 DNA: TGCAGCCTATTTGGACGCCTCGGTGTCCGTACGCAGTATTTT.